One and the same sample provided the 22 T cell receptor beta chains below, sequenced in a study of CD8 T cells in ankylosing spondylitis. In TCRdb, the 5' RACE reads were re-called with MiXCR into one record per CDR3 protein. The sample has 150,000 to 200,000 distinct CDR3 sequences, 25% to 35% seen once; the top ten hold approximately 6%. Material for sequencing was synovial fluid, either unsorted or a sorted T cell fraction (not recorded which). The receptors shown here come from a male donor with ankylosing spondylitis.

V is TRBV12-3 or TRBV12-4 and J is TRBJ2-1; maybe TRBD1 (6 bases). The V and J ends lost 11 bases and 4 bases respectively, with 12 bases between them. The CDR3 loop spans 12 amino acids. CDR3 coding DNA: TGTGCCTCGAGACAGGCTTACAATGAGCAGTTCTTC. This gives the protein CASRQAYNEQFF.

This chain uses TRBV12-5 with TRBJ2-6; D ambiguous. Germline CDR1 is LGHNT and CDR2 is FRNRAP. The CDR3 runs to 15 residues. V gave up 5 bases and J gave up 1 base, with 9 bases separating them. The CDR3 DNA is TGTGCTAGTGGTCCCGCAATATCTGGGGCCAACGTCCTGACTTTC. Residues: CASGPAISGANVLTF.

CDR3 bases: TGTGCCAGCAGTGGACAGGCTACGTATGAAAAACTGTTTTTT. This sequence encodes CASSGQATYEKLFF. The chain joins TRBV6-1 to TRBJ1-4; tentatively, D is TRBD1 (6 bases). V lost 4 bases and J 6 bases, leaving 12 bases between the germline ends. Germline V lookup: CDR1 MNHNS, CDR2 SASEGT. The CDR3 is 14 residues long.

This chain joins TRBV6-2 or TRBV6-3 and TRBJ1-2, with D uncertain. V was shortened by 6 bases and J by 4 bases, with 9 bases between the two germline ends. CDR1 and CDR2 (germline): MNHEY, SVGEGT. The CDR3 totals 12 residues. The chain's CDR3 is CASSRVFYGYTF. The CDR3 DNA reads TGTGCCAGCAGCCGTGTATTCTATGGCTACACCTTC.

CDR3 nucleotide sequence: TGTGCCAGCAGCCCATACGGGACGATGTTGTTCTTC. Protein product: CASSPYGTMLFF. This chain uses TRBV3-1 with TRBJ2-1; the D call may be TRBD1 or TRBD2 (5 bases each). The V gene's germline CDR1 is LGHDT and CDR2 YNNKEL (reference sequence). CDR3 length: 12 amino acids. V was shortened by 4 bases and J by 15 bases, with 16 bases between the two germline ends.

This clonotype came up a few times. The gene calls are TRBV20-1 and TRBJ2-7; 8 bases fit TRBD2. V dropped 2 bases and J dropped 3; count of bases not matched to a gene: 9. The germline CDR1 and CDR2 sequences are DFQATT and SNEGSKA (reference sequence). This CDR3 has 15 residues. For the CDR3, the DNA is TGCAGTGCTAGAAGGAAGGCTGGGACTAGCTACGAGCAGTACTTC. It translates to CSARRKAGTSYEQYF.

The J gene is TRBJ1-6, the V gene TRBV30; D is unresolved. Germline V gives CDR1 GTSNPN, CDR2 SVGIG (reference sequence). The CDR3 is 14 residues long. V dropped 0 bases and J dropped 6 bases, with 9 bases sitting between them. The DNA for the CDR3 is TGTGCCTGGAGTGTTACGGGTAGTAATTCACCCCTCCACTTT. Translation gives CAWSVTGSNSPLHF.

The chain links TRBV5-1 to TRBJ2-1; the match to TRBD2 covers 13 bases. This CDR3 comprises 16 residues. The germline V gene encodes CDR1 SGHRS and CDR2 YFSETQ. V dropped 5 bases and J dropped 0; count of bases not matched to a gene: 2. CDR3 DNA: TGCGCCAGCAGTCGGACTAGCGGGGGCTCCTACAATGAGCAGTTCTTC. This translates into CASSRTSGGSYNEQFF.

This rearrangement joins TRBV20-1 to TRBJ2-2, with 10 bases lining up with TRBD1. This CDR3 has 14 residues. V lost 4 bases and J lost 7; bases outside the gene matches: 6. Germline CDR1 reads DFQATT; CDR2 reads SNEGSKA (reference sequence). The CDR3 bases are TGCAGTGCTACCCGGACAGGGGGTGGCGGGGAGCTGTTTTTT. It yields the protein CSATRTGGGGELFF.

The chain uses TRBV3-1 and TRBJ2-2; D is uncertain. V was shortened by 1 base and J by 3 bases, with 9 bases between the two germline ends. The CDR3 contains 15 residues. Germline V gene data show CDR1 as LGHDT and CDR2 as YNNKEL (reference sequence). CDR3 in DNA: TGTGCCAGCAGCCAAGGGCAAGCGTACACCGGGGAGCTGTTTTTT. Translating it yields CASSQGQAYTGELFF. The whole variable domain, filled in from reference TRBV3-1 and TRBJ2-2, reads DTAVSQTPKYLVTQMGNDKSIKCEQNLGHDTMYWYKQDSKKFLKIMFSYNNKELIINETVPNRFSPKSPDKAHLNLHINSLELGDSAVYFCASSQGQAYTGELFFGEGSRLTVL.

This clonotype was picked up a small number of times. The chain uses TRBV20-1 and TRBJ2-3; no clear D gene. Germline V gene sequence: CDR1 DFQATT, CDR2 SNEGSKA (reference sequence). Trimming removed 6 bases from V and 3 bases from J, with 10 bases in between. The CDR3 loop spans 12 amino acids. DNA for the CDR3: TGCAGTGCCGCCCCTCAGACAGATACGCAGTATTTT. Its translation is CSAAPQTDTQYF.

This sequence joins TRBV27 and TRBJ1-2, with 10 positions matching TRBD1. Germline V gene lookup returns CDR1 MNHEY and CDR2 SMNVEV (reference sequence). This CDR3 has 17 residues. V shed 2 bases, J shed 3 bases, and the junction held 9 bases outside the gene matches. This CDR3 is CASSLISGGTGDYGYTF. CDR3 DNA: TGTGCCAGCAGTTTAATTTCAGGGGGGACAGGGGACTATGGCTACACCTTC.

This clonotype was counted at least ten times. V and J are TRBV20-1 and TRBJ1-6, with D possibly TRBD1 on 5 matching bases. The CDR3 sequence is 16 residues long. Germline V CDR1 and CDR2: DFQATT, SNEGSKA (reference sequence). Between the trimmed V and J ends, which lost 2 bases and 7 bases, there was a span of 18 bases. The CDR3 DNA reads TGCAGTGCTAGAAAAAACCGGGACGGACTCAATTCACCCCTCCACTTT. Protein product: CSARKNRDGLNSPLHF.

This chain connects TRBV12-5 to TRBJ2-2; D unclear. Germline V gene sequence: CDR1 LGHNT, CDR2 FRNRAP. The V end lost 3 bases, the J end lost 2 bases, and 7 bases lay between the germline ends. The CDR3 has 14 amino acids. Here the CDR3 reads CASGLSPNTGELFF. The DNA of the CDR3 is TGTGCTAGTGGTTTATCACCCAACACCGGGGAGCTGTTTTTT.

This clonotype was counted a few times. The gene calls are TRBV20-1 and TRBJ1-1, with D maybe TRBD1 (6 bases). Germline V gene data show CDR1 as DFQATT and CDR2 as SNEGSKA (reference sequence). The CDR3 covers 16 residues. V lost 0 bases to trimming and J lost 0 bases, with 14 bases between them. The CDR3 region is CSARDFAEGVNTEAFF. The CDR3 nucleotides read TGCAGTGCTAGAGATTTCGCAGAGGGGGTGAACACTGAAGCTTTCTTT.

This clonotype was counted between two and nine times. The chain has TRBV15 and TRBJ2-5; TRBD2 might be the D (6 bases). Germline V lookup: CDR1 LNHNV, CDR2 YYDKDF (reference sequence). CDR3 length equals 17 residues. The V end was cut by 0 bases, the J end by 3 bases, with 17 bases between. CDR3 in amino acids: CATSRDAGSGGKETQYF. The CDR3, as DNA: TGTGCCACCAGCAGAGATGCGGGTAGCGGAGGCAAAGAGACCCAGTACTTC.

This clonotype has a count of ten or more. This sequence joins TRBV7-9 and TRBJ2-1, with TRBD2 identical over 7 bases. The CDR3 sequence is 14 residues long. Germline V gives CDR1 SEHNR, CDR2 FQNEAQ (reference sequence). V gave up 6 bases and J gave up 0 bases; unmatched junction bases: 2. This CDR3 is CASRGGSSYNEQFF. The CDR3 coding sequence is TGTGCCAGCAGGGGGGGGTCCTCCTACAATGAGCAGTTCTTC.

The chain is built from TRBV6-1 and TRBJ2-5; no clear D. This CDR3 is built from 12 residues. Trimming cost V 8 bases and J 4 bases, with 11 bases left between them. Germline V gives CDR1 MNHNS, CDR2 SASEGT. The CDR3 nucleotides are TGTGCCAGCGATGGATTGAGAGAGACCCAGTACTTC. Amino acid sequence: CASDGLRETQYF.

This chain links TRBV20-1 with TRBJ2-7; 7 positions match TRBD2. The CDR3 extends over 14 amino acids. From germline, CDR1 is DFQATT and CDR2 SNEGSKA (reference sequence). Trimming removed 3 bases from V and 4 bases from J; junction bases left unmatched: 9. The CDR3 is CSASLADRPYEQYF. CDR3 nucleotide sequence: TGCAGTGCTAGTCTAGCGGACCGACCTTACGAGCAGTACTTC.

This clonotype came up many times. This chain links TRBV5-6 with TRBJ1-4, with 7 bases fitting TRBD1. Per germline, CDR1 SGHDT and CDR2 YYEEEE. V lost 0 bases, J lost 8 bases, and 1 base stayed unmatched. CDR3 size: 13 residues. The CDR3: CASSLGQGEKLFF. The CDR3 DNA reads as TGTGCCAGCAGCTTGGGACAGGGAGAAAAACTGTTTTTT.

The chain couples TRBV20-1 to TRBJ2-1; D gene unclear. Trimming shortened V by 4 bases and J by 0 bases, and 7 bases separated the two germline ends. Germline CDR1 is DFQATT and CDR2 is SNEGSKA (reference sequence). The CDR3 covers 13 residues. The CDR3 here is CSAIAGSYNEQFF. CDR3 coding DNA: TGCAGTGCTATCGCAGGCTCCTACAATGAGCAGTTCTTC.

The table lists this clonotype with many counts. V usage is TRBV7-8 and J usage is TRBJ2-5; TRBD1 agrees at 8 bases. The germline CDR1 and CDR2 sequences are SGHVS and FQNEAQ. The CDR3 is 15 residues long. The V and J ends lost 2 bases and 3 bases, in that order; junction bases with no gene match: 5. The CDR3, as DNA: TGTGCCAGCAGCTTACAGGGGGCTGCCAAAGAGACCCAGTACTTC. It encodes CASSLQGAAKETQYF.